This entry lists 14 T cell receptor beta chains sequenced from one sample in a study of OX40 agonist ivuxolimab in advanced cancers. The assay was immunoSEQ multiplex PCR, and TCRdb's table has in-frame clones only and misses some. The sample has about 77,000 clones; over 70% are singletons. Source: CD4+ or CD8+ T cells sorted from blood, taken in a trial of the OX40 agonist ivuxolimab. The receptors were gathered from an adult with an advanced solid tumor such as melanoma, head and neck, liver or kidney cancer.

J is TRBJ1-6 and V is TRBV5-4; D is unclear. Between the trimmed V and J ends, which lost 4 bases and 3 bases, there was a span of 20 bases. Germline V lookup: CDR1 SGHNT, CDR2 YYREEE (reference sequence). The CDR3 totals 18 residues. CDR3 amino acids: CASSQRVGFNHYNSPLHF. DNA for the CDR3: TGTGCCAGCAGCCAAAGGGTGGGATTCAATCACTATAATTCACCCCTCCACTTT.

This sequence joins TRBV5-1 and TRBJ1-4; perhaps TRBD1 as D (5 bases). The V gene's germline CDR1 is SGHRS and CDR2 YFSETQ. The CDR3 extends over 16 amino acids. V was pared by 0 bases and J by 0 bases, with 9 bases between. In DNA form, the CDR3 reads TGCGCCAGCAGCTTGGGGACACTATCAACTAATGAAAAACTGTTTTTT. As protein: CASSLGTLSTNEKLFF.

The chain combines TRBV6-1 with TRBJ2-7; 7 bases are a match to TRBD2. From germline, CDR1 is MNHNS and CDR2 SASEGT. Trimming at V came to 6 bases and at J to 2 bases, leaving 10 bases not matched to a gene. The CDR3 has 15 amino acids. CDR3: CASRASGTPTYEQYF. Here the CDR3 DNA reads TGTGCCAGCAGGGCAAGCGGGACTCCGACCTACGAGCAGTACTTC.

In its sample, this clone was seen a few times. The genes are TRBV18 and TRBJ2-6; tentatively, D is TRBD2 (5 bases). From germline, CDR1 is KGHSH and CDR2 LQKENI. This CDR3 has 17 residues. Trimming removed 4 bases from V and 4 bases from J, with 17 bases in between. The CDR3 region is CASSLSGGVAGANVLTF. CDR3 DNA: TGTGCCAGCTCACTAAGCGGTGGGGTAGCGGGGGCCAACGTCCTGACTTTC.

The chain combines TRBV4-1 with TRBJ2-7, with 14 bases that match TRBD2. The CDR3 runs to 16 residues. Germline V lookup: CDR1 MGHRA, CDR2 YSYEKL. With V trimmed by 3 bases and J by 5 bases, 6 bases remained unmatched. Here the CDR3 DNA reads TGCGCCAGCAGCCATGGGACTAGCGGGAGTCAGAACGAGCAGTACTTC. Translation: CASSHGTSGSQNEQYF.

The chain carries TRBV2 and TRBJ2-2; 8 bases map to TRBD2. Germline V gene data show CDR1 as SNHLY and CDR2 as FYNNEI. This CDR3 is 15 amino acids long. The V gene end was trimmed by 4 bases and the J gene end by 1 base; junction bases not matched to a gene: 2. DNA for the CDR3: TGTGCCAGCAGTGCGACTAGCGTGAACACCGGGGAGCTGTTTTTT. Translation: CASSATSVNTGELFF.

This clone was counted between two and nine times. The chain combines TRBV6-1 with TRBJ2-2; TRBD1 or TRBD2 may be the D gene (5 bases each). From germline, CDR1 is MNHNS and CDR2 SASEGT. V was pared by 7 bases and J by 0 bases, with 9 bases between. The CDR3 length is 14 residues. CDR3 region: CASKLGPNTGELFF. CDR3 nucleotides: TGTGCCAGCAAACTGGGACCGAACACCGGGGAGCTGTTTTTT.

The genes are TRBV6-1 and TRBJ2-1, with 9 bases that match TRBD2. V trimming: 0 bases; J trimming: 3 bases; junction bases outside the gene matches: 3. The germline V gene has CDR1 MNHNS and CDR2 SASEGT. The CDR3 is 16 residues long. CDR3 nucleotide sequence: TGTGCCAGCAGTGAAGCCCTAGCGGGGAGCTACAATGAGCAGTTCTTC. Its protein is CASSEALAGSYNEQFF.

This rearrangement joins TRBV9 to TRBJ2-7, with 7 bases aligning to TRBD2. This CDR3 is 14 amino acids long. V lost 2 bases, J lost 5 bases, and 7 bases stayed unmatched. Germline V gives CDR1 SGDLS, CDR2 YYNGEE. As DNA, the CDR3 is TGTGCCAGCAGCGTGACTAGCATCGTCGACGAGCAGTACTTC. Amino acid sequence: CASSVTSIVDEQYF. Full variable domain (outside the CDR3, taken from reference TRBV9 and TRBJ2-7): DSGVTQTPKHLITATGQRVTLRCSPRSGDLSVYWYQQSLDQGLQFLIQYYNGEERAKGNILERFSAQQFPDLHSELNLSSLELGDSALYFCASSVTSIVDEQYFGPGTRLTVT.

The V call is TRBV9, the J call TRBJ2-7, with 8 positions matching TRBD1. Losses at the gene ends were 2 bases for V and 7 bases for J; bases not matched to a gene: 5. The CDR3 runs to 13 residues. Per germline, CDR1 SGDLS and CDR2 YYNGEE. This chain's CDR3 is CASSVSQGGEQYF. The CDR3 coding sequence is TGTGCCAGCAGCGTCTCACAGGGGGGAGAGCAGTACTTC. The complete variable domain, with remaining parts taken from reference TRBV9 and TRBJ2-7, reads DSGVTQTPKHLITATGQRVTLRCSPRSGDLSVYWYQQSLDQGLQFLIQYYNGEERAKGNILERFSAQQFPDLHSELNLSSLELGDSALYFCASSVSQGGEQYFGPGTRLTVT.

The genes are TRBV5-1 and TRBJ1-3; 7 bases map to TRBD1. Looked up from germline, CDR1 is SGHRS and CDR2 is YFSETQ. V was clipped by 4 bases and J by 7 bases; unmatched bases: 5. The CDR3 runs 13 residues. The CDR3 nucleotides are TGCGCCAGCAGCACCGGACAGGTGAACACCATATATTTT. Its translation is CASSTGQVNTIYF.

J is TRBJ2-1 and V is TRBV5-4, with 15 positions matching TRBD2. CDR1 and CDR2 (germline): SGHNT, YYREEE (reference sequence). This CDR3 has 14 amino acids. Unmatched junction bases numbered 1, after V lost 0 bases and J lost 12 bases. CDR3: CASSLAGLAGGQFF. The CDR3 nucleotides read TGTGCCAGCAGCTTGGCGGGACTAGCGGGGGGGCAGTTCTTC. The variable domain in full, with the rest retrieved from reference TRBV5-4 and TRBJ2-1, is ETGVTQSPTHLIKTRGQQVTLRCSSQSGHNTVSWYQQALGQGPQFIFQYYREEENGRGNFPPRFSGLQFPNYSSELNVNALELDDSALYLCASSLAGLAGGQFFGPGTRLTVL.

The chain combines TRBV18 with TRBJ2-7; the D call may be TRBD1 or TRBD2 (5 bases each). With 3 bases removed from V and 4 bases from J, the gap between germline ends came to 10 bases. Germline CDR1 reads KGHSH; CDR2 reads LQKENI. CDR3 length equals 13 residues. CDR3 bases: TGTGCCAGCTCACCCGGGACGGAGTACGAGCAGTACTTC. It is translated as CASSPGTEYEQYF. The variable domain in full, with the rest retrieved from reference TRBV18 and TRBJ2-7, is NAGVMQNPRHLVRRRGQEARLRCSPMKGHSHVYWYRQLPEEGLKFMVYLQKENIIDESGMPKERFSAEFPKEGPSILRIQQVVRGDSAAYFCASSPGTEYEQYFGPGTRLTVT.

The chain uses TRBV27 and TRBJ2-2; TRBD1 agrees at 10 bases. Germline CDR1 and CDR2: MNHEY and SMNVEV (reference sequence). This CDR3 has 17 residues. The trim removed 5 bases at V and 6 bases at J, leaving 12 bases unmatched. The CDR3: CASSTPIRDRGPGELFF. In nucleotides, the CDR3 is TGTGCCAGCAGTACGCCAATCCGGGACAGGGGACCCGGGGAGCTGTTTTTT.